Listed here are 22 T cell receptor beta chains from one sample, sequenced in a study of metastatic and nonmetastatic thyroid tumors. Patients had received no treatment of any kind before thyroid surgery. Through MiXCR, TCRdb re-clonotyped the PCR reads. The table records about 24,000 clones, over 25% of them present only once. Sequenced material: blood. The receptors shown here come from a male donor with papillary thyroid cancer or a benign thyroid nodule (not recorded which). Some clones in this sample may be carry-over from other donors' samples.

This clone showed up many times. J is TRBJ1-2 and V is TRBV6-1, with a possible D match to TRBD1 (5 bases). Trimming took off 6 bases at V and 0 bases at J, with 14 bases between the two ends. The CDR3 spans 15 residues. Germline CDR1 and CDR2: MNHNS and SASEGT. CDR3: CASSRRGDPNYGYTF. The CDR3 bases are TGTGCCAGCAGCAGGAGAGGGGATCCTAACTATGGCTACACCTTC.

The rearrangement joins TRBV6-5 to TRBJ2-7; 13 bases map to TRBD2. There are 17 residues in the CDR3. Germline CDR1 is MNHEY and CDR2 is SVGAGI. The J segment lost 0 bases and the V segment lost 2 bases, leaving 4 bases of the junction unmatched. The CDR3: CASSYRGLAGPSYEQYF. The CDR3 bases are TGTGCCAGCAGTTACAGGGGACTAGCGGGACCCTCCTACGAGCAGTACTTC.

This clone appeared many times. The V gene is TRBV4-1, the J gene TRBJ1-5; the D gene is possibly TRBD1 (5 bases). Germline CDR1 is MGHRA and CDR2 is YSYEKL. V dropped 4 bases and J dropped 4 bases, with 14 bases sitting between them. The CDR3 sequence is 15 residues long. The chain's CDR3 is CASSRIQGGNQPQHF. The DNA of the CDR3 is TGCGCCAGCAGCCGGATTCAGGGTGGAAATCAGCCCCAGCATTTT.

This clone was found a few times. The CDR3 bases are TGTGCCAGCAGTTTCTCCGGGACAGAGGGCCGAACTGAAGCTTTCTTT. The encoded protein is CASSFSGTEGRTEAFF. V and J are TRBV28 and TRBJ1-1; 7 positions match TRBD1. The CDR3 totals 16 residues. Unmatched junction bases numbered 12, after V lost 3 bases and J lost 5 bases. CDR1 MDHEN and CDR2 SYDVKM come from the germline V gene.

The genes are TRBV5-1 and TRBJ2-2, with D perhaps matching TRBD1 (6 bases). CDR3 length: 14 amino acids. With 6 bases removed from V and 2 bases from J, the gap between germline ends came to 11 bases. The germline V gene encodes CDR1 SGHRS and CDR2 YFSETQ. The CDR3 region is CASTPDSNTGELFF. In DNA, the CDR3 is TGCGCCAGCACCCCGGACAGTAACACCGGGGAGCTGTTTTTT.

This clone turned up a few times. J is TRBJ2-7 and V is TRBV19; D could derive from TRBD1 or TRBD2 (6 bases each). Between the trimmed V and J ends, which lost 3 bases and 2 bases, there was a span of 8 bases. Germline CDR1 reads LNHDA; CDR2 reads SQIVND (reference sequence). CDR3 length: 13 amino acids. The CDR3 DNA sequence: TGTGCCAGTAGTATGGAGGGGGCCTACGAGCAGTACTTC. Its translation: CASSMEGAYEQYF. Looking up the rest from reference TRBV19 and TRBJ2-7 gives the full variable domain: DGGITQSPKYLFRKEGQNVTLSCEQNLNHDAMYWYRQDPGQGLRLIYYSQIVNDFQKGDIAEGYSVSREKKESFPLTVTSAQKNPTAFYLCASSMEGAYEQYFGPGTRLTVT.

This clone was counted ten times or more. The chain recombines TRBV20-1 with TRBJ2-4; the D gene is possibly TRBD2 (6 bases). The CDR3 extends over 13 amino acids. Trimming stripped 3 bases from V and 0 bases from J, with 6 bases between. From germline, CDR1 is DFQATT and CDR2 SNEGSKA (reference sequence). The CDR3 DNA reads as TGCAGTGCTAGGGAGGGAGCCAAAAACATTCAGTACTTC. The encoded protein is CSAREGAKNIQYF.

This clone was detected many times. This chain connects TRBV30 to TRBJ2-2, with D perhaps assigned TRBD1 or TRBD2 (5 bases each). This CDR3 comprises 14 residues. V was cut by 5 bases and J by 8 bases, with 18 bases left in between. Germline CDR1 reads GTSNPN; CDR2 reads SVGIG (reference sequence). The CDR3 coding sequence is TGTGCCTGGTGTCCCGGGACCATATGTGGGGAGCTGTTTTTT. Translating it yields CAWCPGTICGELFF.

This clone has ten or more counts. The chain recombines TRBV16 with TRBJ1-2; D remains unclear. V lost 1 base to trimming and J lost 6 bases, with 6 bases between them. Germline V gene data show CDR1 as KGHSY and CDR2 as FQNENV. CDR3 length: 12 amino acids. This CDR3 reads CASSQFENGYTF. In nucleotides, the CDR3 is TGTGCCAGCAGCCAATTTGAGAATGGCTACACCTTC.

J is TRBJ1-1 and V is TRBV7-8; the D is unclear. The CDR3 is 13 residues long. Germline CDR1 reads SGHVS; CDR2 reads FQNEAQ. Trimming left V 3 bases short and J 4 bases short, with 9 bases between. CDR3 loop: CASSLEFGTEAFF. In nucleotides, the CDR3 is TGTGCCAGCAGCTTGGAGTTCGGCACTGAAGCTTTCTTT.

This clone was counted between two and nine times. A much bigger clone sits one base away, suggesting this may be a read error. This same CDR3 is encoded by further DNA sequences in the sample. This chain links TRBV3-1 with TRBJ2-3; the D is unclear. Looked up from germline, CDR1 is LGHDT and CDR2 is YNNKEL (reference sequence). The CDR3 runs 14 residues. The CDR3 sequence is CASSPSPSTDTQYF. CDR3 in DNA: TGCGCCAGCAGCCCGTCACCAAGCACAGATACGCAGTATTTT.

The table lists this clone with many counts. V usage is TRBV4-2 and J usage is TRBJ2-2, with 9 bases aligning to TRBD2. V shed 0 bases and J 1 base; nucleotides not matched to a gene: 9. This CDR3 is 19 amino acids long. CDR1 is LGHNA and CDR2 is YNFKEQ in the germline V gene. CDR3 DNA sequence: TGTGCCAGCAGCCAAGACCTGAGGAGCGGGAGGATGAACACCGGGGAGCTGTTTTTT. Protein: CASSQDLRSGRMNTGELFF.

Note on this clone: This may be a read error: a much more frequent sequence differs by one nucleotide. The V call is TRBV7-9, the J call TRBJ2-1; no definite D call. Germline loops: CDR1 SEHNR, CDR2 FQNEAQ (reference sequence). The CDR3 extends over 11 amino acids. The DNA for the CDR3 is TGTTCCAGCAGTTCGAACAACGAGCAGTTCTTC. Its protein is CSSSSNNEQFF.

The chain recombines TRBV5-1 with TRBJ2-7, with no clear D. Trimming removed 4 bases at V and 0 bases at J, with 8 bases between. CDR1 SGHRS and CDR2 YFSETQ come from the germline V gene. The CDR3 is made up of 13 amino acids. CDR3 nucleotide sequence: TGCGCCAGCAGCCTACCATCCTCCTACGAGCAGTACTTC. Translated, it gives CASSLPSSYEQYF.

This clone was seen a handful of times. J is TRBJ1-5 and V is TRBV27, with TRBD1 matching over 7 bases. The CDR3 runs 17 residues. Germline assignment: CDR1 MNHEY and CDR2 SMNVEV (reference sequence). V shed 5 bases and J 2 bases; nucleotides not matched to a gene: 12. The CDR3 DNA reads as TGTGCCAGCAGTCCAGAATATCAGACAGGGCGCAATCAGCCCCAGCATTTT. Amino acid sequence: CASSPEYQTGRNQPQHF.

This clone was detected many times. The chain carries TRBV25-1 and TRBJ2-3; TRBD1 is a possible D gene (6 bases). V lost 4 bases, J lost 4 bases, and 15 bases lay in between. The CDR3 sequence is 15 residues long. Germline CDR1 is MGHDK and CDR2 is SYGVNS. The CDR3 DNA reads TGTGCCAGCAGTGGGAGGAACAGGGTGTCAGATACGCAGTATTTT. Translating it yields CASSGRNRVSDTQYF. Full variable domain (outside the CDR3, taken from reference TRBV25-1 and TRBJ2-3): EADIYQTPRYLVIGTGKKITLECSQTMGHDKMYWYQQDPGMELHLIHYSYGVNSTEKGDLSSESTVSRIRTEHFPLTLESARPSHTSQYLCASSGRNRVSDTQYFGPGTRLTVL.

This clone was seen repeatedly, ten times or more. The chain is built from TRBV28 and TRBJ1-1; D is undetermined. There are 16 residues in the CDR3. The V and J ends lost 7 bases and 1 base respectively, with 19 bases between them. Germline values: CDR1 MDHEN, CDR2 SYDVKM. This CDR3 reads CASTPAPRPGNTEAFF. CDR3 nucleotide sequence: TGTGCCAGCACCCCGGCCCCCCGCCCCGGGAACACTGAAGCTTTCTTT.

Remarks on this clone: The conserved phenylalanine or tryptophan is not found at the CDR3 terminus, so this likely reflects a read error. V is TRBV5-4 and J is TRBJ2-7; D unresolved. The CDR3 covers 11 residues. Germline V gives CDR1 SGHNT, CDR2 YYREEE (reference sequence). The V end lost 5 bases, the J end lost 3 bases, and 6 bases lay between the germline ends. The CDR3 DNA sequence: TGTGCCAGCAGAGGATACTACGAGCAGTACTTA. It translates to CASRGYYEQYL.

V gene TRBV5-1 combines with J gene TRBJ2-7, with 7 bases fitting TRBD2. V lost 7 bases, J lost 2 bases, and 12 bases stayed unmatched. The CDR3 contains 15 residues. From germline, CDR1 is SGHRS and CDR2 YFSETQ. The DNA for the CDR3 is TGCGCCAGCTGCCCTCGACAGCGGGGTGCCTACGAGCAGTACTTC. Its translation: CASCPRQRGAYEQYF.

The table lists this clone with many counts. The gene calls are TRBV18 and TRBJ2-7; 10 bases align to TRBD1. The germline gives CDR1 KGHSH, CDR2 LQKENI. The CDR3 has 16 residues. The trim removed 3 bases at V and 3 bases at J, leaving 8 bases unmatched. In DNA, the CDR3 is TGTGCCAGCTCACCTCCAGGGACAGGGGTTCTCTACGAGCAGTACTTC. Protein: CASSPPGTGVLYEQYF.

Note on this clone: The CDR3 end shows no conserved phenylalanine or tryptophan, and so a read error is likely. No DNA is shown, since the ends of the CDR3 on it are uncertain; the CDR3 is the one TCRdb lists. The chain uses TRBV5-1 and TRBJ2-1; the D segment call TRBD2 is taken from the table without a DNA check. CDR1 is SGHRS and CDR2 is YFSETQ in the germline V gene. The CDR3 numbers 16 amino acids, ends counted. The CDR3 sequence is CASSYSPAVAANEQLL.

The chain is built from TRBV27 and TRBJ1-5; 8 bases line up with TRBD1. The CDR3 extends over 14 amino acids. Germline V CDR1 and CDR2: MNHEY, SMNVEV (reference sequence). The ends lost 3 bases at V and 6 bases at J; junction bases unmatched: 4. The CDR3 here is CASSFWDRSQPQHF. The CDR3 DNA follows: TGTGCCAGCAGTTTTTGGGACAGGTCTCAGCCCCAGCATTTT.